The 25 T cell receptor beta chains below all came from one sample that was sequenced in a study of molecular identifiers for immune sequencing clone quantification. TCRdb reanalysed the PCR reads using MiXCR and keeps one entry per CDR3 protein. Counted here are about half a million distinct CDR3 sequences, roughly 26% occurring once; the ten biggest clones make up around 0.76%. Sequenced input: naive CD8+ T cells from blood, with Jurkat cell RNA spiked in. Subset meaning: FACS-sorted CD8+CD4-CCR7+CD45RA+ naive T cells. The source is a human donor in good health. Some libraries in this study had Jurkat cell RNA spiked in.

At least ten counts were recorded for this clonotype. As DNA, the CDR3 is TGTGCCAGCAGTGCGACAGGGGGACACTACGAGCAGTACTTC. Protein product: CASSATGGHYEQYF. The chain links TRBV27 to TRBJ2-7, with 9 bases identical to TRBD1. CDR1 is MNHEY, CDR2 SMNVEV, per germline (reference sequence). After removal of 5 bases from V and 3 bases from J, the junction contained 5 bases not matched to a gene. The CDR3 contains 14 residues.

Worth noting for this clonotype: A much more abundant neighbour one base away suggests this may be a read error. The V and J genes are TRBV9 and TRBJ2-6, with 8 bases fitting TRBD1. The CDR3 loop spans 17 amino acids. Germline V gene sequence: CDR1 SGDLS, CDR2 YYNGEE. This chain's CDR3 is CASSEDRELSGANVLIF. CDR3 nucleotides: TGTGCCAGCAGCGAGGACAGGGAATTGTCTGGGGCCAACGTCCTGATTTTC.

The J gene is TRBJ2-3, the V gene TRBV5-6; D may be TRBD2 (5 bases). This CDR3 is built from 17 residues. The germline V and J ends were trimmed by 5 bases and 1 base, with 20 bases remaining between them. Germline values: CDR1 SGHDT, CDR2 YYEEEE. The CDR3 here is CASSPPVAGVGTDTQYF. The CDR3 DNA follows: TGTGCCAGCAGTCCTCCCGTTGCGGGTGTGGGCACAGATACGCAGTATTTT. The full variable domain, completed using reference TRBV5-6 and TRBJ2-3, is DAGVTQSPTHLIKTRGQQVTLRCSPKSGHDTVSWYQQALGQGPQFIFQYYEEEERQRGNFPDRFSGHQFPNYSSELNVNALLLGDSALYLCASSPPVAGVGTDTQYFGPGTRLTVL.

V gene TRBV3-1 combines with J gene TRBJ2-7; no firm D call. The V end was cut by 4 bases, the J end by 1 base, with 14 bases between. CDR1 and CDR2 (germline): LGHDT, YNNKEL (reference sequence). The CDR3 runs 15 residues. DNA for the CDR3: TGTGCCAGCAGCCCCTTTCCCGTGGGTTCCTACGAGCAGTACTTC. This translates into CASSPFPVGSYEQYF.

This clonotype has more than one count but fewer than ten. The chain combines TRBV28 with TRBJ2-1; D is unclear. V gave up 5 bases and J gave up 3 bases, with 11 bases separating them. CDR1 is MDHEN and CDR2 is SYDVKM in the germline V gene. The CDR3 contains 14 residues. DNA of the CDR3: TGTGCCAGCAGTCCCGGACCGGACTACAATGAGCAGTTCTTC. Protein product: CASSPGPDYNEQFF.

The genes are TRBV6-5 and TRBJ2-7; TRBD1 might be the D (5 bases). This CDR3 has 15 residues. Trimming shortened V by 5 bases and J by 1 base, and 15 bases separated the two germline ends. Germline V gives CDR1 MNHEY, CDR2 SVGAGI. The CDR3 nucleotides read TGTGCCAGCAGTCTAAGGGGCCACGATTCCTACGAGCAGTACTTC. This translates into CASSLRGHDSYEQYF.

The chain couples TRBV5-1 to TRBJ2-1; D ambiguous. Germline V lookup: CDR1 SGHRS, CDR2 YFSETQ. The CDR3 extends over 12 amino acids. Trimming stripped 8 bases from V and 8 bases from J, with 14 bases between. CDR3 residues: CASYSQKYEQFF. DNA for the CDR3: TGCGCCAGTTACTCCCAGAAGTATGAGCAGTTCTTC. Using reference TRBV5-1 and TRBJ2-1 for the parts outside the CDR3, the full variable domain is KAGVTQTPRYLIKTRGQQVTLSCSPISGHRSVSWYQQTPGQGLQFLFEYFSETQRNKGNFPGRFSGRQFSNSRSEMNVSTLELGDSALYLCASYSQKYEQFFGPGTRLTVL.

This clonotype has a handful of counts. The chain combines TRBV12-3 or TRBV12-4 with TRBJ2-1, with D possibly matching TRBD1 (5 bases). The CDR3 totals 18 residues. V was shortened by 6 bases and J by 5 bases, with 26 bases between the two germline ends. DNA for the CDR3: TGTGCCAGCAGCCCCGCGTACTACAGGATCGTTCGGGACAATGAGCAGTTCTTC. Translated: CASSPAYYRIVRDNEQFF.

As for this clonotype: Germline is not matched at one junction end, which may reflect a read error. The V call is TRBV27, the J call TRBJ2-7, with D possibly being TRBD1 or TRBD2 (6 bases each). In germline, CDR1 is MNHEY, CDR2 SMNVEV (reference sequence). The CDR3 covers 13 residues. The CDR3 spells CAGSLGGSYEQYF. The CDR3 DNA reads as TGTGCCGGCAGTTTGGGGGGCAGCTACGAGCAGTACTTC.

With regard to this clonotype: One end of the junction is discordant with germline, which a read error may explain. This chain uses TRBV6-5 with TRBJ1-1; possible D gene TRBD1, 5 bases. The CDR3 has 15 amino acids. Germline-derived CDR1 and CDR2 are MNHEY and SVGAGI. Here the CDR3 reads CACSYGGTMDTEAFF. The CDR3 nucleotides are TGTGCCTGCAGTTACGGGGGAACTATGGACACTGAAGCTTTCTTT.

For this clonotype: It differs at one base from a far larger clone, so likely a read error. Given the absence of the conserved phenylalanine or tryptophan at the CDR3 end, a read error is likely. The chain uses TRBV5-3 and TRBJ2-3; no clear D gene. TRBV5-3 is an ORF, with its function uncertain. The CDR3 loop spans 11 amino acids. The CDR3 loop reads CASSLLDTQYL. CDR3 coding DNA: TGTGCCAGCAGCTTGCTAGATACGCAGTATCTT.

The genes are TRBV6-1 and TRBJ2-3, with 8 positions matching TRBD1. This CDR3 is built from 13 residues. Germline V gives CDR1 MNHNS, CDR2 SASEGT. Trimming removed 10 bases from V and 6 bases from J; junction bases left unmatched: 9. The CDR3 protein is CATGQGLSDTQYF. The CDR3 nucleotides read TGTGCCACCGGACAGGGTCTTAGTGATACGCAGTATTTT.

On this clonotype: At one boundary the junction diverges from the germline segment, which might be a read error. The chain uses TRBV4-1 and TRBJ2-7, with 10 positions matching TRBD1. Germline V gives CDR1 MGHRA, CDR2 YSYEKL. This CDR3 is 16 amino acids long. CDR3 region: CASSPRLGTGAYAQYF. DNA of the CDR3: TGCGCCAGCAGCCCACGGCTGGGGACAGGGGCCTACGCGCAGTACTTC.

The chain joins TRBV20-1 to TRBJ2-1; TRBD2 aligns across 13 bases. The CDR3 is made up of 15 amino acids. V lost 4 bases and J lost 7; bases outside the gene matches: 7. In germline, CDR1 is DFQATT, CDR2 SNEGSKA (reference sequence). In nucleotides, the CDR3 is TGCAGTGCTAAACTAGCGGGAGGGCCGGGAAATGAGCAGTTCTTC. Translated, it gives CSAKLAGGPGNEQFF.

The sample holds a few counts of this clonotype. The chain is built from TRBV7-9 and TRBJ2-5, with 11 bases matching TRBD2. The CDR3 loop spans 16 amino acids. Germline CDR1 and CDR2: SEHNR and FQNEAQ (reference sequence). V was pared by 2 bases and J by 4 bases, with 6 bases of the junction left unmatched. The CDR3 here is CASSLPSGGYRETQYF. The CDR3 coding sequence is TGTGCCAGCAGCTTACCTAGCGGGGGGTACCGAGAGACCCAGTACTTC.

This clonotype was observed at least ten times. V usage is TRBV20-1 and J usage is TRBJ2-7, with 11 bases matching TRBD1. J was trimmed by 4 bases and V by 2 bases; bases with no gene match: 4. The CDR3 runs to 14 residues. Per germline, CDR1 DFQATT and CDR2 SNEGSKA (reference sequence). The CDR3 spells CSARIRDRGYEQYF. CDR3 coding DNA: TGCAGTGCTAGAATCAGGGACAGGGGGTACGAGCAGTACTTC.

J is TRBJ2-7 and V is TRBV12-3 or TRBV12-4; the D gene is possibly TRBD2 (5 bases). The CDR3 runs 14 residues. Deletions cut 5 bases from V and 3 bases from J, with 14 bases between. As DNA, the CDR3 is TGTGCCAGCAGTCCGCCTGACGGGAACTACGAGCAGTACTTC. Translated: CASSPPDGNYEQYF.

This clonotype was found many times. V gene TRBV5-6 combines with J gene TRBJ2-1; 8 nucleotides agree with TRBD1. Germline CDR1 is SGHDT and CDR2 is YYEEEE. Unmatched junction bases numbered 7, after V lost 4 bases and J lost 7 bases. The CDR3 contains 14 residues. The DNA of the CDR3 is TGTGCCAGCAGCGGGACAGGAAGTGTTAATGAGCAGTTCTTC. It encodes CASSGTGSVNEQFF.

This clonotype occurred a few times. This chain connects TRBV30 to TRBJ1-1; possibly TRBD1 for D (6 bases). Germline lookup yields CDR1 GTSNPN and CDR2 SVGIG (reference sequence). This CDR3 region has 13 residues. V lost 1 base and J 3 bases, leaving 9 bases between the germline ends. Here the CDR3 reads CAWSETGDTEAFF. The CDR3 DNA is TGTGCCTGGAGTGAGACAGGCGACACTGAAGCTTTCTTT.

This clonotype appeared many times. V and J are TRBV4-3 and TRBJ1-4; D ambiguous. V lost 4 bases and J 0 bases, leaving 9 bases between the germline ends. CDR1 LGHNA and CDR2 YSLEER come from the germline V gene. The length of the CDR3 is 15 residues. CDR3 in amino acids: CASSPLIATNEKLFF. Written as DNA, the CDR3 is TGCGCCAGCAGCCCGCTTATAGCAACTAATGAAAAACTGTTTTTT.

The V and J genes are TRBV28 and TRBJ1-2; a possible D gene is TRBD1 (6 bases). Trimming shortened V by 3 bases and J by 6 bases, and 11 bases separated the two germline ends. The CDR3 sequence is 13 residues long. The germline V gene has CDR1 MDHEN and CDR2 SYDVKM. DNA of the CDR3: TGTGCCAGCAGTTTTAGGGGGTCTGATGGCTACACCTTC. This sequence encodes CASSFRGSDGYTF.

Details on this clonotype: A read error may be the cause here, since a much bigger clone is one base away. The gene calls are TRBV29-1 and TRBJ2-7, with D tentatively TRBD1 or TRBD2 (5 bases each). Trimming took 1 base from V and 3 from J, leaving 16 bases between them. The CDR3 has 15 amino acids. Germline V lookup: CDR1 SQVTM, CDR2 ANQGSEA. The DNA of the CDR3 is TGCAGCGTTGAAGCCCCCGGGACGTCTATCTACGAGCAGTACTTC. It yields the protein CSVEAPGTSIYEQYF.

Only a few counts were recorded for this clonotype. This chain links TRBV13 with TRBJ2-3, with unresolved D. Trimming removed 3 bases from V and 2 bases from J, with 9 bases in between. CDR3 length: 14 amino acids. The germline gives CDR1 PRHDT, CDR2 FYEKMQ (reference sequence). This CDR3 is CASSFYGFTDTQYF. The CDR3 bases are TGTGCCAGCAGCTTTTACGGCTTCACAGATACGCAGTATTTT. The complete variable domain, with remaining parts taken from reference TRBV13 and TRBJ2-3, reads AAGVIQSPRHLIKEKRETATLKCYPIPRHDTVYWYQQGPGQDPQFLISFYEKMQSDKGSIPDRFSAQQFSDYHSELNMSSLELGDSALYFCASSFYGFTDTQYFGPGTRLTVL.

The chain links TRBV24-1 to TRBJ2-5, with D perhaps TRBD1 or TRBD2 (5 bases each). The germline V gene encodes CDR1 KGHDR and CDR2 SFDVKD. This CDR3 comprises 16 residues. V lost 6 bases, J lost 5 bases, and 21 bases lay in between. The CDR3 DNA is TGTGCCACCAGTACCTCGAGGGAGACAGATTCGGAGACCCAGTACTTC. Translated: CATSTSRETDSETQYF.

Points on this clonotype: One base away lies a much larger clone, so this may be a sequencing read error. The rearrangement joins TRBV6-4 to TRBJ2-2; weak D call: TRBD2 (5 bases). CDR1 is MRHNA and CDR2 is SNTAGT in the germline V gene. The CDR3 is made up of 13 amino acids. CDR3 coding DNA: TGTGCCAGCAGTGAGGACTTAACCGGGGAGCCGTTTTTT. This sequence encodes CASSEDLTGEPFF.